Shown below are 29 T cell receptor beta chains from a single sample sequenced in a study of T cell repertoires in cytomegalovirus infection. The antigens for these receptors are not known. MiXCR, applied by TCRdb to the reads, yields one record per CDR3 protein. The sample comprises roughly 920,000 distinct CDR3 sequences, less than 40% of which are singletons, and over 11% rests with the top ten. The sample was cultured CD8+ T cells from PBMCs, taken from culture after CMV antigen stimulation. Source of these receptors: a human donor in good health (CMV status not recorded). Some clones in this sample may be carry-over from other donors' samples.

This clonotype was counted a few times. The CDR3 DNA sequence: TGTGCCAGCAGTTTATTGGTGGCGGGGGGCTACACCGGGGAGCTGTTTTTT. Encoded protein: CASSLLVAGGYTGELFF. V gene TRBV27 combines with J gene TRBJ2-2; 8 bases are shared with TRBD2. The length of the CDR3 is 17 residues. From germline, CDR1 is MNHEY and CDR2 SMNVEV (reference sequence). Unmatched junction bases numbered 7, after V lost 1 base and J lost 3 bases.

In its sample, this clonotype was seen a few times. J is TRBJ1-1 and V is TRBV6-6, with 7 bases matching TRBD1. This CDR3 contains 14 residues. From germline, CDR1 is MNHNY and CDR2 SVGAGI (reference sequence). The V segment lost 5 bases and the J segment 2 bases; nucleotides outside the gene matches: 5. DNA of the CDR3: TGTGCCAGCAGTACAGGGGCGTCAAACACTGAAGCTTTCTTT. Translation: CASSTGASNTEAFF.

This clonotype was detected once. The chain employs TRBV20-1 and TRBJ2-1, with D maybe TRBD2 (7 bases). Trimming cost V 6 bases and J 3 bases, with 18 bases left between them. CDR3 size: 15 residues. CDR1 DFQATT and CDR2 SNEGSKA come from the germline V gene (reference sequence). The CDR3 sequence: CSAGLSGTFYNEQFF. As DNA, the CDR3 is TGCAGTGCCGGATTAAGCGGGACATTCTACAATGAGCAGTTCTTC.

Worth noting for this clonotype: This may be a read error, as it is one base from a much larger clone. V is TRBV7-2 and J is TRBJ2-1; D uncertain. Trimming removed 3 bases at V and 5 bases at J, with 11 bases between. The CDR3 has 14 amino acids. In germline, CDR1 is SGHTA, CDR2 FQGNSA. CDR3 nucleotide sequence: TGTGCCAGCAGCTTTGTAGGTCCCAACAATGAGCAGTTCTTC. It is translated as CASSFVGPNNEQFF.

V gene TRBV28 combines with J gene TRBJ2-7, with TRBD1 as a possible D gene (6 bases). CDR3 length equals 15 residues. The germline V gene has CDR1 MDHEN and CDR2 SYDVKM. Trimming cost V 5 bases and J 5 bases, with 19 bases left between them. The CDR3 sequence: CASSTPGHMTDEQYF. In DNA form, the CDR3 reads TGTGCCAGCAGTACACCGGGACACATGACGGACGAGCAGTACTTC.

This clonotype was detected only a few times. The chain combines TRBV4-1 with TRBJ2-1; D not certain. Trimming cost V 1 base and J 7 bases, with 5 bases left between them. The CDR3 covers 12 residues. Germline CDR1 is MGHRA and CDR2 is YSYEKL. The CDR3 is CASSQVTNEQFF. The CDR3 DNA follows: TGCGCCAGCAGCCAAGTCACGAATGAGCAGTTCTTC.

To note about this clonotype: Its ends do not fully match the called genes, so a read error is possible. The V gene is TRBV7-4, the J gene TRBJ1-3; no firm D call. The germline V gene has CDR1 SGHVT and CDR2 SQSDAQ. This CDR3 spans 14 amino acids. CDR3 in amino acids: CASSTIESVNTIYF. The CDR3 nucleotides read TGTGCCAGCAGCACAATTGAGTCTGTAAACACCATATATTTT.

This clonotype was seen more than once but under ten times. This chain connects TRBV7-3 to TRBJ2-1, with a weak D call TRBD2 (6 bases). V gave up 4 bases and J gave up 5 bases, with 24 bases separating them. The CDR3 is 18 residues long. Looked up from germline, CDR1 is SGHTA and CDR2 is FQGTGA. The CDR3 reads CASSSPSIASEVDNEQFF. The CDR3 nucleotides are TGTGCCAGCAGCTCCCCCTCAATAGCTAGCGAGGTTGACAATGAGCAGTTCTTC.

This clonotype was found a few times. The chain employs TRBV7-9 and TRBJ2-1; D possibly matches TRBD1 or TRBD2 (5 bases each). This CDR3 spans 15 amino acids. The V end lost 5 bases, the J end lost 9 bases, and 20 bases lay between the germline ends. Germline CDR1 reads SEHNR; CDR2 reads FQNEAQ (reference sequence). The chain's CDR3 is CASSLTGTQAREQFF. In DNA form, the CDR3 reads TGTGCCAGCAGCCTCACTGGGACCCAAGCACGTGAGCAGTTCTTC.

Ten or more counts support this clonotype. The chain recombines TRBV12-5 with TRBJ2-2, with 8 bases that match TRBD2. Germline CDR1 reads LGHNT; CDR2 reads FRNRAP. The J segment lost 0 bases and the V segment lost 3 bases, leaving 3 bases of the junction unmatched. This CDR3 is built from 16 residues. The CDR3 is CASGFLAGSNTGELFF. In nucleotides, the CDR3 is TGTGCTAGTGGTTTCCTAGCGGGCTCGAACACCGGGGAGCTGTTTTTT.

This clonotype has more than one count but fewer than ten. The chain joins TRBV7-9 to TRBJ2-5; TRBD2 matches 8 bases. The germline V gene has CDR1 SEHNR and CDR2 FQNEAQ (reference sequence). This CDR3 has 16 residues. The J segment lost 1 base and the V segment lost 5 bases, leaving 9 bases of the junction unmatched. CDR3 protein: CASSRLRGGRQETQYF. The CDR3 DNA reads as TGTGCCAGCAGCCGTTTACGGGGGGGCCGCCAAGAGACCCAGTACTTC.

This clonotype was seen ten or more times. J is TRBJ2-5 and V is TRBV7-6; maybe TRBD1 (6 bases). Germline V lookup: CDR1 SGHVS, CDR2 FNYEAQ. The CDR3 loop spans 15 amino acids. V was trimmed by 5 bases and J by 1 base, leaving 14 bases between them. CDR3 sequence: CASSPPPDSQETQYF. CDR3 DNA: TGTGCCAGCAGCCCACCCCCGGACAGCCAAGAGACCCAGTACTTC. Together with reference TRBV7-6 and TRBJ2-5, the CDR3 gives the full variable domain: GAGVSQSPRYKVTKRGQDVALRCDPISGHVSLYWYRQALGQGPEFLTYFNYEAQQDKSGLPNDRFSAERPEGSISTLTIQRTEQRDSAMYRCASSPPPDSQETQYFGPGTRLLVL.

A few counts support this clonotype. The genes are TRBV13 and TRBJ1-1; tentative D call: TRBD1 (5 bases). This CDR3 is 16 amino acids long. Trimming took off 3 bases at V and 1 base at J, with 15 bases between the two ends. Germline CDR1 reads PRHDT; CDR2 reads FYEKMQ (reference sequence). The CDR3 DNA reads as TGTGCCAGCAGCTTCACCAGGGACCTCAGGAACACTGAAGCTTTCTTT. Its protein product is CASSFTRDLRNTEAFF.

CDR3 sequence (DNA): TGTGCCAGCAGCTTCGGCCTAGGGTTGCAGTTCTTC. As protein: CASSFGLGLQFF. V and J are TRBV11-2 and TRBJ2-1; D is unresolved. V was trimmed by 3 bases and J by 12 bases, leaving 12 bases between them. The CDR3 contains 12 residues. CDR1 and CDR2 (germline): SGHAT, FQNNGV.

The chain links TRBV6-5 to TRBJ1-2; weak D call: TRBD1 (5 bases). Trimming cost V 4 bases and J 5 bases, with 20 bases left between them. This CDR3 has 16 amino acids. From germline, CDR1 is MNHEY and CDR2 SVGAGI. In nucleotides, the CDR3 is TGTGCCAGCAGTTCCCCAACGGACATAGTAGGGTATGGCTACACCTTC. It codes for CASSSPTDIVGYGYTF.

This clonotype occurred a few times. The genes are TRBV7-9 and TRBJ1-3; D uncertain. V lost 6 bases and J lost 7, with 22 bases in between. CDR3 size: 16 residues. From germline, CDR1 is SEHNR and CDR2 FQNEAQ (reference sequence). CDR3 loop: CASSIAGDDSRNTIYF. The CDR3 region has the DNA TGTGCCAGCAGTATCGCCGGGGATGACTCCCGGAACACCATATATTTT.

The chain combines TRBV29-1 with TRBJ2-1; tentatively, D is TRBD1 (5 bases). This CDR3 is 13 amino acids long. Trimming pared 8 bases from V and 9 bases from J, leaving 20 bases between. Germline V gene data show CDR1 as SQVTM and CDR2 as ANQGSEA. The CDR3 bases are TGCAGCATCCAGGGCCGTCTGATGACTGAGCAGTTCTTC. Protein sequence: CSIQGRLMTEQFF.

The chain couples TRBV5-1 to TRBJ1-4; no clear D. CDR1 and CDR2 from the germline V gene are SGHRS and YFSETQ. Trimming took off 2 bases at V and 8 bases at J, with 25 bases between the two ends. The CDR3 extends over 18 amino acids. DNA for the CDR3: TGCGCCAGCAGCTTTGCAGTGGCATTCTCGCCAAAAGGGGAAAAACTGTTTTTT. It yields the protein CASSFAVAFSPKGEKLFF.

This sequence joins TRBV7-9 and TRBJ1-2, with D perhaps TRBD1 (5 bases). Germline V gene sequence: CDR1 SEHNR, CDR2 FQNEAQ (reference sequence). The CDR3 is 16 amino acids. V was shortened by 6 bases and J by 1 base, with 18 bases between the two germline ends. In DNA form, the CDR3 reads TGTGCCAGCAGTTCGATATATCAGGGACTTAACTATGGCTACACCTTC. Protein product: CASSSIYQGLNYGYTF.

The sample holds many counts of this clonotype. The chain links TRBV9 to TRBJ1-3, with unresolved D. Germline V CDR1 and CDR2: SGDLS, YYNGEE. This CDR3 has 13 amino acids. With 3 bases removed from V and 0 bases from J, the gap between germline ends came to 4 bases. The CDR3 loop is CASSESSGNTIYF. The CDR3 DNA sequence: TGTGCCAGCAGCGAGAGCTCTGGAAACACCATATATTTT.

Ten or more counts support this clonotype. The CDR3: CASSPSGSGANVLTF. The DNA of the CDR3 is TGTGCCAGCAGTCCATCGGGGTCTGGGGCCAACGTCCTGACTTTC. The chain combines TRBV7-6 with TRBJ2-6, with D possibly TRBD2 on 5 matching bases. V shed 6 bases and J shed 1 base, with 10 bases lying between them. This CDR3 is built from 15 residues. Germline V gene lookup returns CDR1 SGHVS and CDR2 FNYEAQ. Full variable domain (missing parts from reference TRBV7-6 and TRBJ2-6): GAGVSQSPRYKVTKRGQDVALRCDPISGHVSLYWYRQALGQGPEFLTYFNYEAQQDKSGLPNDRFSAERPEGSISTLTIQRTEQRDSAMYRCASSPSGSGANVLTFGAGSRLTVL.

CDR3 residues: CASTDRLLYGYTF. CDR3 bases: TGTGCCAGCACCGACAGGCTCCTCTATGGCTACACCTTC. The V gene is TRBV12-3 or TRBV12-4, the J gene TRBJ1-2; weak D call: TRBD1 (6 bases). V was shortened by 7 bases and J by 4 bases, with 13 bases between the two germline ends. This CDR3 spans 13 amino acids.

The table lists this clonotype with a few counts. The CDR3 region is CSARDFRNSGGLIGELFF. CDR3 DNA: TGCAGTGCTAGAGATTTCCGGAACAGCGGGGGATTGATCGGGGAGCTGTTTTTT. The rearrangement links TRBV20-1 to TRBJ2-2, with TRBD2 identical over 8 bases. V gave up 0 bases and J gave up 7 bases; unmatched junction bases: 16. This CDR3 comprises 18 residues. CDR1 DFQATT and CDR2 SNEGSKA come from the germline V gene (reference sequence).

This clonotype was seen only a few times. The rearrangement uses TRBV27 and TRBJ2-1, with D hard to call. The CDR3 has 15 residues. Germline V gives CDR1 MNHEY, CDR2 SMNVEV (reference sequence). With 3 bases removed from V and 9 bases from J, the gap between germline ends came to 18 bases. The CDR3 DNA sequence: TGTGCCAGCAGTTTGGGGTTCGTTGGGCTTGGTGAGCAGTTCTTC. It specifies CASSLGFVGLGEQFF.

This clonotype appeared a few times. The chain is built from TRBV7-8 and TRBJ1-2; 8 nucleotides line up with TRBD1. The CDR3 spans 16 residues. Germline V gives CDR1 SGHVS, CDR2 FQNEAQ. J gave up 6 bases and V 6 bases, and 15 bases lay outside the gene matches. The CDR3 is CASRPRTGKFGNGYTF. The CDR3 DNA reads as TGTGCCAGCAGACCACGGACAGGGAAGTTTGGGAATGGCTACACCTTC.

V and J are TRBV4-3 and TRBJ2-2; TRBD1 agrees at 8 bases. Unmatched junction bases numbered 1, after V lost 0 bases and J lost 4 bases. CDR1 and CDR2 (germline): LGHNA, YSLEER. There are 15 residues in the CDR3. The CDR3: CASSQETGGTGELFF. The CDR3 DNA sequence: TGCGCCAGCAGCCAAGAAACAGGGGGCACCGGGGAGCTGTTTTTT.

This clonotype was seen a few times. The genes are TRBV5-4 and TRBJ1-1; D is ambiguous. The CDR3 runs to 14 residues. Germline V gives CDR1 SGHNT, CDR2 YYREEE (reference sequence). The V end lost 0 bases, the J end lost 2 bases, and 8 bases lay between the germline ends. The CDR3 DNA reads TGTGCCAGCAGCTTGGTGTCACACAACACTGAAGCTTTCTTT. Protein product: CASSLVSHNTEAFF.

A few counts support this clonotype. The CDR3 sequence: CASSFLTGLNEQYF. The CDR3, as DNA: TGTGCCAGCAGCTTCCTGACAGGGCTGAACGAGCAGTACTTC. The genes are TRBV11-2 and TRBJ2-7, with TRBD1 identical over 7 bases. V gave up 3 bases and J gave up 5 bases; unmatched junction bases: 7. Germline V gene data show CDR1 as SGHAT and CDR2 as FQNNGV. The CDR3 runs to 14 residues.

J is TRBJ1-2 and V is TRBV12-3 or TRBV12-4, with TRBD1 as a possible D gene (5 bases). The CDR3 has 13 amino acids. V was shortened by 3 bases and J by 6 bases, with 11 bases between the two germline ends. CDR3 in amino acids: CASSLGRVHGYTF. The CDR3 region has the DNA TGTGCCAGCAGTTTGGGGCGGGTGCATGGCTACACCTTC.